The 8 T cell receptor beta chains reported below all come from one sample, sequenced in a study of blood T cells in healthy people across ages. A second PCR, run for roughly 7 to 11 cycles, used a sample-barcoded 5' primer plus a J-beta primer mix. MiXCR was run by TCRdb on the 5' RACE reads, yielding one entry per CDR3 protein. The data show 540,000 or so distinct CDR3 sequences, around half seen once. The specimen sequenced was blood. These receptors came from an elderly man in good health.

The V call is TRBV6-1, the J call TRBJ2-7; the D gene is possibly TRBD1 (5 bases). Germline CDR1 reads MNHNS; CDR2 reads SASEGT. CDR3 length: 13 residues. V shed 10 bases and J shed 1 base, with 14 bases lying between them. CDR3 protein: CAIEITGSYEQYF. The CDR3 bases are TGTGCCATCGAGATAACAGGTTCCTACGAGCAGTACTTC.

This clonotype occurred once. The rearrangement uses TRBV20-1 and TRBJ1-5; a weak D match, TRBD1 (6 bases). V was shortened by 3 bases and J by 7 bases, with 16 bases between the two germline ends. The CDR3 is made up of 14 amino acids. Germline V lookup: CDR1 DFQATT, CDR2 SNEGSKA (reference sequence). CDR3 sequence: CSASLGDTAQPQHF. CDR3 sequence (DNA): TGCAGTGCTAGTTTAGGGGACACAGCACAGCCCCAGCATTTT.

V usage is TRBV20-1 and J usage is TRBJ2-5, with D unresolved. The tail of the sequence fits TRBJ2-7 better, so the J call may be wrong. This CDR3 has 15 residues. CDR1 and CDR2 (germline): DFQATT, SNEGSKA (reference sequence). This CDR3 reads CSARDEGPPIYEQYF. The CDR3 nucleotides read TGCAGTGCTAGAGATGAAGGGCCCCCGATCTACGAGCAGTACTTC.

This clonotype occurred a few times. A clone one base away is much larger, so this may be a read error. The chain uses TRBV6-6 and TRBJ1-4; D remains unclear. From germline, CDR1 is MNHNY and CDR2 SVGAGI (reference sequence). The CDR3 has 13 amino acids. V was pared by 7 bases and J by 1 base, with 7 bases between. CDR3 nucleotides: TGTGCCAGCAAGCGGGGAACTAATGAAAAACTGTTTTTT. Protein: CASKRGTNEKLFF.

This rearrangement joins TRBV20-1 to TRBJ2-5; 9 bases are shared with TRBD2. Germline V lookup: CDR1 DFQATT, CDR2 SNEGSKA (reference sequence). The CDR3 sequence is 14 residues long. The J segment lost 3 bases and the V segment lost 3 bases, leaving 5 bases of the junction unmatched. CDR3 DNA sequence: TGCAGTGCTAGTCGCGGGGGGGTGAAAGAGACCCAGTACTTC. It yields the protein CSASRGGVKETQYF.

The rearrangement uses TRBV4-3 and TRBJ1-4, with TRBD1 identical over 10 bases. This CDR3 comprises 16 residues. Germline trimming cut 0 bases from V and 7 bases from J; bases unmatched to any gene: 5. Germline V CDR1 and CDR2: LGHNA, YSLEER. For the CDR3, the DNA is TGCGCCAGCAGCCAAGAGGGGGGGACAGGGGCTGAAAAACTGTTTTTT. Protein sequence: CASSQEGGTGAEKLFF.

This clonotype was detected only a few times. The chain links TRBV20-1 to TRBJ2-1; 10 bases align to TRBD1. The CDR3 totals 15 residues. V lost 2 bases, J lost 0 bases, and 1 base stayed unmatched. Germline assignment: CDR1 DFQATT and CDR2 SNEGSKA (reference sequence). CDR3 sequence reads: CSARRDRGSYNEQFF. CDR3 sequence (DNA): TGCAGTGCTAGACGGGACAGGGGCTCCTACAATGAGCAGTTCTTC.

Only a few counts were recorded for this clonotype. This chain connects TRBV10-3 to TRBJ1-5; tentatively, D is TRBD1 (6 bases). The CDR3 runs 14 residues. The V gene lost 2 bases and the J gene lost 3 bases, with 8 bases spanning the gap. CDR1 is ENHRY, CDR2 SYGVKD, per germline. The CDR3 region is CAISERQDNQPQHF. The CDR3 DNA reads TGTGCCATCAGTGAGAGACAGGACAATCAGCCCCAGCATTTT.